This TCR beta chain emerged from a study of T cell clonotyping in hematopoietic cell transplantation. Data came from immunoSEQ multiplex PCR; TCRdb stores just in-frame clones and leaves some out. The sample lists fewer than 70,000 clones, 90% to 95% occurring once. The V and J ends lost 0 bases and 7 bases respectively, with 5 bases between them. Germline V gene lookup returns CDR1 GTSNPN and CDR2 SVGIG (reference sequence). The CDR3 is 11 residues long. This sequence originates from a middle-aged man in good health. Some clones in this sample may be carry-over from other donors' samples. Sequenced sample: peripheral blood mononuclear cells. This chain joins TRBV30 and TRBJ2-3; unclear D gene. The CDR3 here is CAWSVQNTQYF. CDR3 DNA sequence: TGTGCCTGGAGTGTACAGAATACGCAGTATTTT.